The clone carrying this TCR beta chain was counted between two and nine times. Its antigen is as yet unknown. TCRdb's table, derived via immunoSEQ multiplex PCR, lists solely in-frame clones and lacks some. The profile covers a few hundred thousand clones, with roughly 83% appearing a single time and more than 13% taken by the ten largest. The data originate from a study of cytomegalovirus exposure and HLA in healthy donors. Study-level points and caveats: In a later analysis, first-cohort TCR clusters were found to tend to co-occur in the 95 to 150 validation repertoires.

Between the trimmed V and J ends, which lost 0 bases and 2 bases, there was a span of 8 bases. CDR3 length: 14 amino acids. The germline CDR1 and CDR2 sequences are SGHKS and YYEKEE (reference sequence). The chain recombines TRBV5-5 with TRBJ1-2, with no clear D. Sequenced: PBMCs. The TCR comes from a woman aged 30 to 39 in good health and CMV-seropositive. The CDR3 reads CASSLDVGNYGYTF. The CDR3 nucleotides read TGTGCCAGCAGCTTGGACGTAGGGAACTATGGCTACACCTTC.